The clone carrying this T cell receptor (beta chain) occurred many times. This record belongs to a study of regulatory T cells in long-lasting Graves disease. Arm-PCR of CDR3 regions with iRepertoire HTBI primers generated TCR beta libraries. TCRdb processed the multiplex PCR reads anew with MiXCR; each CDR3 protein has one entry. The sample records hundreds of thousands of distinct CDR3 sequences, about 16% being singletons. Time point in this sample: newly diagnosed GD, antithyroid drugs for less than 3 months. The TCR library was made from RNA that had been extracted from PBMCs in TRIzol. The sample also formed part of further work on T cells in Graves' hyperthyroidism and ophthalmopathy. From that second work: Most clonotypes that expanded in the thyroid above 0.001 also showed up in blood.

The source of this sequence is a woman aged 35-65 years with Graves disease. The specimen comprised peripheral blood mononuclear cells (PBMCs), sampled at new diagnosis, from a patient treated with antithyroid drugs.

CDR3 coding DNA: TGTGCCAGCAGCCCCGACGGGGGGATAAACTATGGCTACACCTTC. Protein product: CASSPDGGINYGYTF. The V and J genes are TRBV3-1 and TRBJ1-2, with D maybe TRBD1 (5 bases). This CDR3 has 15 amino acids. The V end lost 4 bases, the J end lost 2 bases, and 14 bases lay between the germline ends. The germline CDR1 and CDR2 sequences are LGHDT and YNNKEL (reference sequence). The whole variable domain, remainder taken from reference TRBV3-1 and TRBJ1-2, is DTAVSQTPKYLVTQMGNDKSIKCEQNLGHDTMYWYKQDSKKFLKIMFSYNNKELIINETVPNRFSPKSPDKAHLNLHINSLELGDSAVYFCASSPDGGINYGYTFGSGTRLTVV.